The 12 T cell receptor beta chains presented below share a single source sample, sequenced in a study of PD-L1 blockade in urothelial cancer. Described time point: pretreatment peripheral blood. Sequencing used immunoSEQ multiplex PCR; TCRdb keeps in-frame clones, though not all of them. The table lists almost 90,000 clones, around 83% of them singletons. The sequencing here drew on PBMCs, taken around atezolizumab (anti-PD-L1) treatment. All receptors come from a man aged 55 to 69 with urothelial cancer.

Only a few counts were recorded for this clone. The chain has TRBV29-1 and TRBJ2-7, with TRBD2 identical over 9 bases. The CDR3 sequence is 15 residues long. V dropped 2 bases and J dropped 3; count of bases not matched to a gene: 8. Per the germline V gene, CDR1 is SQVTM and CDR2 is ANQGSEA. In nucleotides, the CDR3 is TGCAGCGTTGAAACCCCCGGGACTAGCAGCTACGAGCAGTACTTC. Translated: CSVETPGTSSYEQYF.

Only one count was recorded for this clone. The V and J genes are TRBV7-6 and TRBJ2-1; TRBD2 agrees at 14 bases. This CDR3 has 17 amino acids. Germline V gene data show CDR1 as SGHVS and CDR2 as FNYEAQ. Trimming took 3 bases from V and 6 from J; bases not matched to a gene: 7. CDR3: CASSFRGLAGEGNEQFF. The CDR3 nucleotides read TGTGCCAGCAGCTTTCGGGGACTAGCGGGAGAGGGCAATGAGCAGTTCTTC.

This chain uses TRBV7-2 with TRBJ1-2, with TRBD1 identical over 9 bases. J was trimmed by 4 bases and V by 1 base; bases with no gene match: 4. The CDR3 contains 15 residues. The germline V gene encodes CDR1 SGHTA and CDR2 FQGNSA. The CDR3 spells CASSLGQGDLYGYTF. The CDR3 DNA reads TGTGCCAGCAGCTTAGGACAGGGGGATCTCTATGGCTACACCTTC.

There are a few counts of this clone. Here the CDR3 DNA reads TGTGCCAGCAGGCCGGGACTAGTACGCGGGGAGCAGTACTTC. Amino acids: CASRPGLVRGEQYF. The chain has TRBV28 and TRBJ2-7; 8 bases agree with TRBD2. The CDR3 has 14 amino acids. CDR1 is MDHEN and CDR2 is SYDVKM in the germline V gene. The J segment lost 7 bases and the V segment lost 6 bases, leaving 11 bases of the junction unmatched.

V and J are TRBV30 and TRBJ2-3, with a weak D call TRBD2 (5 bases). V gave up 5 bases and J gave up 6 bases, with 21 bases separating them. The CDR3 is made up of 15 amino acids. Germline CDR1 GTSNPN, CDR2 SVGIG (reference sequence). The DNA of the CDR3 is TGTGCCTGGGACCCTTCCGGGAAGTTTTCGGATACGCAGTATTTT. Protein sequence: CAWDPSGKFSDTQYF.

The J gene is TRBJ2-2, the V gene TRBV18; 13 nucleotides align to TRBD2. The germline V gene encodes CDR1 KGHSH and CDR2 LQKENI. CDR3 length: 16 amino acids. V was clipped by 3 bases and J by 3 bases; unmatched bases: 1. CDR3 bases: TGTGCCAGCTCACCCGGGACTAGCGGGGACACCGGGGAGCTGTTTTTT. This encodes CASSPGTSGDTGELFF.

The rearrangement uses TRBV11-2 and TRBJ2-5; no firm D call. The CDR3 is 14 amino acids. Per germline, CDR1 SGHAT and CDR2 FQNNGV. V shed 4 bases and J shed 1 base, with 10 bases lying between them. The CDR3 protein is CASSSSNGQETQYF. The CDR3 bases are TGTGCCAGCAGCTCCTCAAACGGCCAAGAGACCCAGTACTTC.

The rearrangement uses TRBV7-8 and TRBJ1-2; 10 bases fit TRBD1. Germline V CDR1 and CDR2: SGHVS, FQNEAQ. The V and J ends lost 3 bases and 4 bases, in that order; junction bases with no gene match: 5. The CDR3 length is 15 residues. Here the CDR3 DNA reads TGTGCCAGCAGCTTTTCTGGGACAGGGGTCTATGGCTACACCTTC. This encodes CASSFSGTGVYGYTF.

This clone was found a few times. This CDR3 reads CASSSTLTGNTEAFF. CDR3 bases: TGCGCCAGCAGCTCAACACTGACAGGGAACACTGAAGCTTTCTTT. This chain links TRBV5-1 with TRBJ1-1, with D perhaps matching TRBD1 (6 bases). The ends were cut back, 3 bases at V and 1 base at J, with 13 bases in the middle. Germline CDR1 reads SGHRS; CDR2 reads YFSETQ. The CDR3 length is 15 residues. Full variable domain (outside the CDR3, taken from reference TRBV5-1 and TRBJ1-1): KAGVTQTPRYLIKTRGQQVTLSCSPISGHRSVSWYQQTPGQGLQFLFEYFSETQRNKGNFPGRFSGRQFSNSRSEMNVSTLELGDSALYLCASSSTLTGNTEAFFGQGTRLTVV.

This clone appeared once. The chain is built from TRBV5-8 and TRBJ2-1; 11 nucleotides align to TRBD2. The CDR3 contains 16 residues. The V gene's germline CDR1 is SGHTS and CDR2 YDEGEE. Unmatched junction bases numbered 4, after V lost 0 bases and J lost 5 bases. The CDR3 spells CASSLVGLADHNEQFF. The CDR3 bases are TGTGCCAGCAGCTTGGTGGGACTAGCGGACCACAATGAGCAGTTCTTC.

This clone was recorded once. V gene TRBV2 combines with J gene TRBJ2-5, with a weak D call TRBD1 (6 bases). This CDR3 has 14 amino acids. Trimming cost V 10 bases and J 4 bases, with 19 bases left between them. In germline, CDR1 is SNHLY, CDR2 FYNNEI. CDR3 region: CATLLTGMRETQYF. Written as DNA, the CDR3 is TGTGCCACACTTTTAACAGGGATGCGAGAGACCCAGTACTTC.

The chain links TRBV6-6 to TRBJ1-3; unclear D gene. The V gene's germline CDR1 is MNHNY and CDR2 SVGAGI (reference sequence). The V end was cut by 2 bases, the J end by 4 bases, with 15 bases between. This CDR3 has 16 amino acids. The CDR3 loop reads CASSYAAPSRGNTIYF. DNA for the CDR3: TGTGCCAGCAGTTACGCGGCCCCTAGCCGAGGAAACACCATATATTTT.